The clone carrying this T cell receptor (beta chain) was recorded many times. What it recognizes is unknown. The sample belongs to a study of blood T cells in healthy people across ages. Study findings and constraints: While age rose, TCR beta diversity per million T cells dropped in a roughly linear way.

A second PCR of 7 to 11 cycles used a sample-barcoded 5' primer and a J-beta primer mix. In TCRdb, the 5' RACE reads were re-called with MiXCR into one record per CDR3 protein. The sample records approximately 1.5 million distinct CDR3 sequences, 34% being singletons. The amount of total RNA extracted per sample was at least 6 micrograms. The CDR3 consists of 17 residues. The V gene's germline CDR1 is SQVTM and CDR2 ANQGSEA. V lost 4 bases to trimming and J lost 1 base, with 21 bases between them. The clonotype comes from a woman aged 25-40 years in good health. Material: blood. This sequence joins TRBV29-1 and TRBJ2-3; D is tentatively TRBD1 or TRBD2 (5 bases each). The CDR3 loop is CSVAGPVTHGGTDTQYF. The CDR3 coding sequence is TGCAGCGTTGCGGGGCCTGTGACCCATGGAGGCACAGATACGCAGTATTTT.